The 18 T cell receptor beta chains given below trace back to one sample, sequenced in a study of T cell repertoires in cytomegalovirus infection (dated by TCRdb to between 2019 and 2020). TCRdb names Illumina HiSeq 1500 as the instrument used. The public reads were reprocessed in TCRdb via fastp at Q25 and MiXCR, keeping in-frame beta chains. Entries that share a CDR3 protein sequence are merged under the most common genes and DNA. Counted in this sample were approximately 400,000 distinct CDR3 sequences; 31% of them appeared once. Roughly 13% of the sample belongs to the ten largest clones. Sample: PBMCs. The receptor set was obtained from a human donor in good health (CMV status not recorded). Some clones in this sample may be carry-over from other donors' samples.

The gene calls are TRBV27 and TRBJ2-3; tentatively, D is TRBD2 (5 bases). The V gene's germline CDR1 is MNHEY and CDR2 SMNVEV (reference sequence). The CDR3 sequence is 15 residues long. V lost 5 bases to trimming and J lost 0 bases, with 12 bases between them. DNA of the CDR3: TGTGCCAGCAGTCCAGCGGACTCTAGCACAGATACGCAGTATTTT. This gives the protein CASSPADSSTDTQYF.

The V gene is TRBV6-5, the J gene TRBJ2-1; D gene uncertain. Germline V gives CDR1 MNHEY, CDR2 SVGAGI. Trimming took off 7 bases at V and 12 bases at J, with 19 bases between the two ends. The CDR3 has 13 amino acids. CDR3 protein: CASTENPTFGQFF. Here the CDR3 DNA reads TGTGCCAGCACCGAAAACCCTACTTTTGGGCAGTTCTTC.

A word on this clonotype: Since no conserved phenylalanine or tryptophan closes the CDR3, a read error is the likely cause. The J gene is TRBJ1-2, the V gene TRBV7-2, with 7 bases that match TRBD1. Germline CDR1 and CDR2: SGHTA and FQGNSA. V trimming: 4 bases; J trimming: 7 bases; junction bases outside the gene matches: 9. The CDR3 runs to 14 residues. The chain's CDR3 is CASSSGQSQSGYTL. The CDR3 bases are TGTGCCAGCAGCTCGGGACAGTCACAGAGTGGCTACACCTTA.

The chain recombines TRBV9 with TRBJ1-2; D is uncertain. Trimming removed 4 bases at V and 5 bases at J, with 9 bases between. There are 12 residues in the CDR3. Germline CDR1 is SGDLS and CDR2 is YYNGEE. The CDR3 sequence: CASSFGEYGYTF. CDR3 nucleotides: TGTGCCAGCAGCTTTGGGGAGTATGGCTACACCTTC.

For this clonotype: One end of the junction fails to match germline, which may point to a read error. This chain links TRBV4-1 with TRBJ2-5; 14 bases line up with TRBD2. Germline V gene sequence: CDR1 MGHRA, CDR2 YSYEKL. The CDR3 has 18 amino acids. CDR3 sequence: CARSGLAGGSVDQETQYF. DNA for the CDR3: TGCGCCCGCAGCGGACTAGCGGGGGGCTCGGTGGACCAAGAGACCCAGTACTTC.

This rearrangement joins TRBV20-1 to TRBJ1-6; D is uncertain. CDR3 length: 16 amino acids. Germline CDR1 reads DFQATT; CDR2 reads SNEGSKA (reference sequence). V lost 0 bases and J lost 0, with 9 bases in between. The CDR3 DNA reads TGCAGTGCTAGAGATACAGTGAGCTCCTATAATTCACCCCTCCACTTT. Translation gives CSARDTVSSYNSPLHF.

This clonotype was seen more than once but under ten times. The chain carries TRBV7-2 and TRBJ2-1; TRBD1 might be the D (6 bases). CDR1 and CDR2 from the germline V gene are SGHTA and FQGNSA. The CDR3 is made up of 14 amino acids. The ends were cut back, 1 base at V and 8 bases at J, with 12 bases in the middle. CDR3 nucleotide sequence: TGTGCCAGCAGCTTAGTAGGGGGTCGGGATGAGCAGTTCTTC. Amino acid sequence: CASSLVGGRDEQFF.

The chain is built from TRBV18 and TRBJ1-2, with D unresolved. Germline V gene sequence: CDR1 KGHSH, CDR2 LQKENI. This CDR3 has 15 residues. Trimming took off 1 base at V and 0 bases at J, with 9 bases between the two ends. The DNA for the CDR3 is TGTGCCAGCTCACCACTCCGGAGGGCTAACTATGGCTACACCTTC. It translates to CASSPLRRANYGYTF.

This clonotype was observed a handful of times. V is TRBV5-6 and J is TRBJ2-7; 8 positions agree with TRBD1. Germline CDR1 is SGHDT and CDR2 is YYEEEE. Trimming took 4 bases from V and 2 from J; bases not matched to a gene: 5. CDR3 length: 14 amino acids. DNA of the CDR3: TGTGCCAGCAGCCCCACGGGACAGGCCTACGAGCAGTACTTC. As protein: CASSPTGQAYEQYF. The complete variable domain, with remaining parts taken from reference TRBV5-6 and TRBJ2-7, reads DAGVTQSPTHLIKTRGQQVTLRCSPKSGHDTVSWYQQALGQGPQFIFQYYEEEERQRGNFPDRFSGHQFPNYSSELNVNALLLGDSALYLCASSPTGQAYEQYFGPGTRLTVT.

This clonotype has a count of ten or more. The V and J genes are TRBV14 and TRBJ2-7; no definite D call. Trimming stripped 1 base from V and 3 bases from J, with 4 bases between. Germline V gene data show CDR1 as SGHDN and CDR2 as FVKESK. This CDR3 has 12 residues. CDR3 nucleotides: TGTGCCAGCAGCCAAGTTGGCTACGAGCAGTACTTC. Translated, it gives CASSQVGYEQYF.

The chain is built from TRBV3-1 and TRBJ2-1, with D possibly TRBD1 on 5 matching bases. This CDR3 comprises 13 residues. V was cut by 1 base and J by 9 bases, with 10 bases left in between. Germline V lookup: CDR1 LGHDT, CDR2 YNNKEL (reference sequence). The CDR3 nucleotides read TGTGCCAGCAGCCAAGTAAGGGGTGCTGAGCAGTTCTTC. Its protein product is CASSQVRGAEQFF.

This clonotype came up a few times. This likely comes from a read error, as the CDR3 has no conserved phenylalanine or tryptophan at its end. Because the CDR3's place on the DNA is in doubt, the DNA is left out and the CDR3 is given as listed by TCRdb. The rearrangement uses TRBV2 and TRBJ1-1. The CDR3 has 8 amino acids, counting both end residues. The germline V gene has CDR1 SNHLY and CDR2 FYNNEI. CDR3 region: CASSYSLV.

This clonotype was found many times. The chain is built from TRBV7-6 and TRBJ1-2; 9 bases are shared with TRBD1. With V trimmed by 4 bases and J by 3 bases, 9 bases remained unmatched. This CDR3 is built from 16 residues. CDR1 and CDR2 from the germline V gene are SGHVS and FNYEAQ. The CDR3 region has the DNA TGTGCCAGCAGCTCCAGCCTCAGGACAGGGGACTATGGCTACACCTTC. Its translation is CASSSSLRTGDYGYTF.

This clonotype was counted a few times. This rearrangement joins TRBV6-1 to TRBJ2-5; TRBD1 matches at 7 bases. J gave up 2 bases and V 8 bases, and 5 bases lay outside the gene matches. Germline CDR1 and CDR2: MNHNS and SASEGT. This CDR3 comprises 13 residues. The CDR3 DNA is TGTGCCAGCGGCGGACAGGTACAAGAGACCCAGTACTTC. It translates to CASGGQVQETQYF.

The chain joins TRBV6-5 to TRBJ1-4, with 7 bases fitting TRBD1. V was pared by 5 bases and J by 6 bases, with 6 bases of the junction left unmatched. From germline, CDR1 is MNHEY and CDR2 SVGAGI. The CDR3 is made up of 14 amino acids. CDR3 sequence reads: CASSPQGNYEKLFF. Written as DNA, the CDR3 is TGTGCCAGCAGTCCACAGGGGAATTATGAAAAACTGTTTTTT.

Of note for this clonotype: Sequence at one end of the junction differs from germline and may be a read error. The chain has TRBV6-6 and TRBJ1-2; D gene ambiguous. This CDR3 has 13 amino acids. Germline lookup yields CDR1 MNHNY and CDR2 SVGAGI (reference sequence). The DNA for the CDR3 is TGTGCCCGCAGTCGGGAATATGGTTATGGCTACACCTTC. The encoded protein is CARSREYGYGYTF.

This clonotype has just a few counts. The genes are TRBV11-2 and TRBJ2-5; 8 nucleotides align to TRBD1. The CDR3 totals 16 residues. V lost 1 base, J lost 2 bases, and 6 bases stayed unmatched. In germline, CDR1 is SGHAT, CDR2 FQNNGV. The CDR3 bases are TGTGCCAGCAGCTTAGGGGGGACAGGAAAGCAAGAGACCCAGTACTTC. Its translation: CASSLGGTGKQETQYF.

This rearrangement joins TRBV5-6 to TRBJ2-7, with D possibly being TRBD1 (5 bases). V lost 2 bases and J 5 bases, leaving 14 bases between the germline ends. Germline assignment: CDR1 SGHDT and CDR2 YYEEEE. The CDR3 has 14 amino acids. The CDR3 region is CASSFRLQGNEQYF. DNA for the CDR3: TGTGCCAGCAGCTTCAGACTCCAGGGCAACGAGCAGTACTTC. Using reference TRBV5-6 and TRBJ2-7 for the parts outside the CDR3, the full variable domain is DAGVTQSPTHLIKTRGQQVTLRCSPKSGHDTVSWYQQALGQGPQFIFQYYEEEERQRGNFPDRFSGHQFPNYSSELNVNALLLGDSALYLCASSFRLQGNEQYFGPGTRLTVT.